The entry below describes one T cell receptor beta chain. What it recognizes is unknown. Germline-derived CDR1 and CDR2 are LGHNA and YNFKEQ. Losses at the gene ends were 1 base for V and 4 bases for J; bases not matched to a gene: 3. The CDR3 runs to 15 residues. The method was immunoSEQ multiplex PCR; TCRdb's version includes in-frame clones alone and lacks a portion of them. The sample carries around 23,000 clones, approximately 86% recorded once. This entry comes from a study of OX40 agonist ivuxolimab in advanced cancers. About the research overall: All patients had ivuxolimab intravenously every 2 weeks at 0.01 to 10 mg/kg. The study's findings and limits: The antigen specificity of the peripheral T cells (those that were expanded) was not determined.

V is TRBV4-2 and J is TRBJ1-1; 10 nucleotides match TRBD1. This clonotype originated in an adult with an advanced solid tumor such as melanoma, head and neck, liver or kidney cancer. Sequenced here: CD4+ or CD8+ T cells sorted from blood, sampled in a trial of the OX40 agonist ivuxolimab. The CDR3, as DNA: TGTGCCAGCAGCCAAGCGCGGACAGGGGGCACTGAAGCTTTCTTT. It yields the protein CASSQARTGGTEAFF.